These T cell receptor beta chains were read from a single sample in a study of blood T cell repertoires in COVID-19. The assay was immunoSEQ multiplex PCR, and TCRdb's table has in-frame clones only and misses some. The data contain 150,000 to 200,000 clones, approximately 92% of them singletons. Sequenced sample: PBMCs or T cells enriched from blood (not recorded which). The source is a middle-aged woman with acute COVID-19. Each CDR3 is given with its conserved first and last residue. The order of the fields is V gene, J gene, D gene, clone size, CDR3 protein, CDR3 DNA. A D gene is named only where the DNA matches it firmly. Size tells how often a clone was seen (once, few, many) or the class of an expanded clone, and some rows leave it out.

TRBV11-2,TRBJ1-6,TRBD1,NA,CASSLRPRGPGYNSPLHF,TGTGCCAGCAGCTTAAGACCCAGGGGGCCCGGTTATAATTCACCCCTCCACTTT
TRBV4-1,TRBJ1-1,TRBD1,NA,CASSQLDRVVEAFF,TGCGCCAGCAGCCAGTTGGACAGGGTGGTTGAAGCTTTCTTT
TRBV4-2,TRBJ2-3,TRBD2,NA,CASSFGTSGAPGTDTQYF,TGTGCCAGCAGCTTCGGGACTAGCGGGGCCCCGGGCACAGATACGCAGTATTTT
TRBV9,TRBJ2-7,TRBD2,NA,CASSVAGGSSYEQYF,TGTGCCAGCAGCGTAGCGGGGGGTAGCTCCTACGAGCAGTACTTC
TRBV2,TRBJ1-4,NA,NA,CASTRIEGDEKLFF,TGTGCCAGCACCAGAATTGAAGGAGATGAAAAACTGTTTTTT
TRBV4-1,TRBJ1-3,NA,NA,CASSQDVRAGWGNTIYF,TGCGCCAGCAGCCAAGATGTAAGAGCAGGGTGGGGAAACACCATATATTTT
TRBV14,TRBJ2-1,TRBD2,NA,CASSQDLLAGTSNEQFF,TGTGCCAGCAGCCAGGACCTCTTAGCGGGAACTTCGAATGAGCAGTTCTTC
TRBV5-6,TRBJ2-1,TRBD1,NA,CASSLFGQDLHLGFF,TGTGCCAGCAGCTTGTTTGGACAGGATCTCCATCTGGGGTTCTTC
TRBV25-1,TRBJ2-7,TRBD2,few,CASRSGWASGRYEQYF,TGTGCCAGCAGATCAGGGTGGGCTAGCGGGAGGTACGAGCAGTACTTC
TRBV5-1,TRBJ2-7,TRBD2,NA,CASSLGGGSYEQYF,TGCGCCAGCAGCTTGGGCGGGGGATCCTACGAGCAGTACTTC
TRBV19,TRBJ1-4,NA,NA,CASSTGPTLNEKLFF,TGTGCCAGCTCAACAGGGCCTACACTTAATGAAAAACTGTTTTTT
TRBV6-5,TRBJ2-1,TRBD2,NA,CASSRDYYNEQFF,TGTGCCAGCAGCAGGGACTACTACAATGAGCAGTTCTTC
TRBV29-1,TRBJ2-3,NA,NA,CSVVRAVTSTDTQYF,TGCAGCGTTGTGAGGGCAGTCACTAGCACAGATACGCAGTATTTT
TRBV4-1,TRBJ2-7,NA,once,CASSQGGSYEQYF,TGCGCCAGCAGCCAAGGAGGATCCTACGAGCAGTACTTC
TRBV5-1,TRBJ1-1,NA,NA,CASRLRQENTEAFF,TGCGCCAGCAGACTCCGGCAGGAGAACACTGAAGCTTTCTTT
TRBV7-2,TRBJ1-2,NA,NA,CASSSAGRPGYGYTF,TGTGCCAGCAGCTCCGCGGGACGTCCGGGTTATGGCTACACCTTC
TRBV19,TRBJ1-4,TRBD1,NA,CASSRQGFEEKLFF,TGTGCCAGTAGTAGACAGGGGTTCGAGGAAAAACTGTTTTTT
TRBV19,TRBJ1-5,NA,NA,CASSIEQGQYSNQPQHF,TGTGCCAGTAGTATAGAACAGGGTCAATATAGCAATCAGCCCCAGCATTTT
TRBV20-1,TRBJ1-4,NA,NA,CSVTVNEKLFF,TGCAGTGTGACAGTTAATGAAAAACTGTTTTTT
TRBV7-8,TRBJ2-1,NA,few,CASTRLIYRDWPYNEQFF,TGTGCCAGCACCCGGCTTATTTACCGGGACTGGCCCTACAATGAGCAGTTCTTC
TRBV7-2,TRBJ2-5,NA,NA,CASSLAGRETQYF,TGTGCCAGCAGCTTAGCGGGGCGGGAGACCCAGTACTTC
TRBV7-2,TRBJ2-5,TRBD2,few,CASSPGLGGKETQYF,TGTGCCAGCAGCCCAGGGCTGGGGGGGAAGGAGACCCAGTACTTC
TRBV3-1/TRBV3-2,TRBJ2-5,NA,NA,CASSQGQGGDGTQYF,TGTGCCAGCAGCCAAGGGCAGGGAGGCGACGGGACCCAGTACTTC
TRBV11-2,TRBJ2-3,TRBD2,once,CASSSLGGGADTQYF,TGTGCCAGCAGCTCCCTCGGCGGGGGGGCAGATACGCAGTATTTT